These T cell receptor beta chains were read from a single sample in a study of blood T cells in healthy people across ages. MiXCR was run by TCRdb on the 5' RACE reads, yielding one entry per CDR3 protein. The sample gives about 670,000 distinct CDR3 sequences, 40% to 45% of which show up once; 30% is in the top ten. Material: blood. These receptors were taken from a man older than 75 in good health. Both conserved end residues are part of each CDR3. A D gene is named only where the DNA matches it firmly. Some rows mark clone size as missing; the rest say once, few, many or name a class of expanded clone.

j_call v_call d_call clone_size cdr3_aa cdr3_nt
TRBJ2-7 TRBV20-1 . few CSASPASYLYEQYF TGCAGTGCTAGCCCCGCGTCCTACCTCTACGAGCAGTACTTC
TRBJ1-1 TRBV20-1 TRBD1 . CSARGTVGTTEAFF TGCAGTGCGAGGGGGACAGTTGGTACTACTGAAGCTTTCTTT
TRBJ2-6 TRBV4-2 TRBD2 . CASSQTSGLSSGANVLTF TGTGCCAGCAGCCAAACTAGCGGGTTGAGCTCTGGGGCCAACGTCCTGACTTTC
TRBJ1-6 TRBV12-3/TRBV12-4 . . CASSLERILHF TGTGCCAGCAGTTTAGAGAGGATCCTCCACTTT
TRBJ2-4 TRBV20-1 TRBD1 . CSAMRDRVNIQYF TGCAGTGCAATGAGGGACAGGGTAAACATTCAGTACTTC
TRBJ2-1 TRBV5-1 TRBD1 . CASSTGQGWEQFF TGCGCCAGCAGCACGGGACAGGGTTGGGAGCAGTTCTTC
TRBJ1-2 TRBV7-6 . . CASSPSWERSYGYTF TGTGCCAGCAGCCCCTCCTGGGAGCGGAGCTATGGCTACACCTTC
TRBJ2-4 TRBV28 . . CASSFSLAKNIQYF TGTGCCAGCAGTTTCAGCTTAGCCAAAAACATTCAGTACTTC
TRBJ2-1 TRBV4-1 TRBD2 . CASSQDGLADYNEQFF TGCGCCAGCAGCCAAGATGGACTAGCTGATTACAATGAGCAGTTCTTC
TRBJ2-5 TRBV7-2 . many CASSLGRGSSQETQYF TGTGCCAGCAGCTTAGGTCGGGGTAGTTCCCAGGAGACCCAGTACTTC
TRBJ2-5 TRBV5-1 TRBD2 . CASSPRTLAGGWETQYF TGCGCCAGCAGCCCCCGTACACTAGCGGGGGGTTGGGAGACCCAGTACTTC
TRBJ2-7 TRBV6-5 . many CASTRDVGGSYEQYF TGTGCCAGCACCCGGGACGTAGGGGGCTCCTACGAGCAGTACTTC
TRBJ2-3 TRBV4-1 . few CASSQEQGPDTQYF TGCGCCAGCAGCCAAGAACAGGGTCCGGATACGCAGTATTTT
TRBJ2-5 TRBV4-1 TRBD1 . CASSQIQGANEQYF TGCGCCAGCAGCCAAATACAGGGGGCCAATGAGCAGTACTTC
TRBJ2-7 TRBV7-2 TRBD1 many CASSSQGSSYEQYF TGTGCCAGCAGCTCACAGGGGAGCTCCTACGAGCAGTACTTC
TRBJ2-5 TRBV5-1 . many CASSLVAEETQYF TGCGCCAGCAGCTTGGTTGCAGAAGAGACCCAGTACTTC
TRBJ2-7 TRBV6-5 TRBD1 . CASSYSPGQGILAYEQYF TGTGCCAGCAGTTACTCCCCGGGACAGGGGATTTTGGCCTACGAGCAGTACTTC
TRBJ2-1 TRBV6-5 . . CASSYGLAGKPEYNEQFF TGTGCCAGCAGTTACGGTTTGGCAGGGAAACCAGAATACAATGAGCAGTTCTTC
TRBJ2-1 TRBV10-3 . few CAISTPTSSYNEQFF TGTGCCATCAGTACTCCGACGAGCTCCTACAATGAGCAGTTCTTC
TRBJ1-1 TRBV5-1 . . CASSRDGRNTEAFF TGCGCCAGCAGCAGGGATGGCAGGAACACTGAAGCTTTCTTT
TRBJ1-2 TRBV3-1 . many CASSQVAALYGYTF TGTGCCAGCAGCCAAGTCGCCGCGCTCTATGGCTACACCTTC
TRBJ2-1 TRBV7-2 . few CASSPKSYNEQFF TGTGCCAGCAGCCCAAAGTCCTACAATGAGCAGTTCTTC
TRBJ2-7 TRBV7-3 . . CASAGASYNEQYF TGTGCCAGCGCAGGGGCCTCTTACAATGAGCAGTACTTC
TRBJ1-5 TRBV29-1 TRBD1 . CSVPAGTGNQPQHF TGCAGCGTTCCCGCCGGGACAGGTAATCAGCCCCAGCATTTT
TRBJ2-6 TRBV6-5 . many CASSYSHSPTGANVLTF TGTGCCAGCAGTTACTCCCACAGTCCCACTGGGGCCAACGTCCTGACTTTC
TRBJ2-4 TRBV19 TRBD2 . CASEAGTAKNIQYF TGTGCCAGCGAAGCGGGGACGGCCAAAAACATTCAGTACTTC
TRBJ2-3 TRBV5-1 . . CASSASTGDTQYF TGCGCCAGCAGCGCTAGCACGGGAGATACGCAGTATTTT
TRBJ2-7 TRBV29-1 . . CSVERFGQGSSYEQYF TGCAGCGTTGAACGTTTCGGGCAGGGGAGCTCCTACGAGCAGTACTTC
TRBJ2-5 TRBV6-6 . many CASSYSQETQYF TGTGCCAGCAGTTACTCGCAGGAGACCCAGTACTTC
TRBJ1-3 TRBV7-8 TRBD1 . CASSQGVSGNTIYF TGTGCCAGCAGCCAGGGGGTCTCTGGAAACACCATATATTTT
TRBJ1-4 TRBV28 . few CASSLWGTAGEKLFF TGTGCCAGCAGTTTATGGGGGACGGCGGGCGAAAAACTGTTTTTT
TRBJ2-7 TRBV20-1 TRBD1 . CSARDAGTGRYEQYF TGCAGTGCTAGAGATGCCGGGACAGGGCGGTACGAGCAGTACTTC
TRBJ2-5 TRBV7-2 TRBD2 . CASSFGLAGGSETQYF TGTGCCAGCAGCTTCGGACTAGCGGGGGGATCGGAGACCCAGTACTTC
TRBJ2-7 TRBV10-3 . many CAISATESYEQYF TGTGCCATCAGTGCCACTGAGTCCTACGAGCAGTACTTC
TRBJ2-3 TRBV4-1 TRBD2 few CASSRGTSLEGTQYF TGCGCCAGCAGCCGGGGGACTAGCCTGGAAGGTACGCAGTATTTT
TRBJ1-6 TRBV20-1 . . CSARDVGSPLHF TGCAGTGCTAGAGATGTTGGGTCACCCCTCCACTTT
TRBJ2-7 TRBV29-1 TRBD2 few CSVPEIGTTFYEQYF TGCAGCGTGCCAGAGATAGGGACTACCTTCTACGAGCAGTACTTC
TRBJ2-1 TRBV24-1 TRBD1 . CATSGAGTGGYEQFF TGTGCCACCAGTGGAGCCGGGACAGGGGGTTACGAGCAGTTCTTC
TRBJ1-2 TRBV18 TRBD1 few CASSQARGSNYGYTF TGTGCCAGCTCACAGGCCAGGGGGTCAAACTATGGCTACACCTTC
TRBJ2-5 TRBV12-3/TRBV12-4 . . CASRPTSVKTQYF TGTGCCAGCAGACCTACCTCTGTTAAAACCCAGTACTTC
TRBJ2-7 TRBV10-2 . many CASSESAIPGHEQYF TGCGCCAGCAGTGAGTCGGCCATTCCGGGGCACGAGCAGTACTTC
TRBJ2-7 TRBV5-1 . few CASSEGGTLHEQYF TGCGCCAGCAGCGAGGGCGGGACCCTCCATGAGCAGTACTTC
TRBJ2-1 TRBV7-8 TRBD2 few CASSASGGAFLHEQFF TGTGCCAGCAGCGCTAGCGGGGGGGCCTTTCTACATGAGCAGTTCTTC
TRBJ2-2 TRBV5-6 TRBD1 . CASSRDRENTGELFF TGTGCCAGCAGCCGAGACAGGGAGAACACCGGGGAGCTGTTTTTT
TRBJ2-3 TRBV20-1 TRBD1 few CSARTGGVDTQYF TGCAGTGCTAGGACAGGGGGGGTGGATACGCAGTATTTT
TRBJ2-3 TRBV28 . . CASSLPHRAADTQYF TGTGCCAGCAGTTTACCCCACAGGGCAGCAGATACGCAGTATTTT
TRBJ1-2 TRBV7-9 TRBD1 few CASSTGQGGTF TGTGCCAGCAGCACTGGACAGGGCGGCACCTTC
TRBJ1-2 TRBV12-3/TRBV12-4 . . CASSLSGQMGYGYTF TGTGCCAGCAGTTTAAGTGGGCAGATGGGCTATGGCTACACCTTC
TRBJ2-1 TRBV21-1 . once CASSHPARLAGVGSNEQFF TGTGCCAGCAGCCATCCGGCTAGACTAGCGGGAGTTGGGAGCAATGAGCAGTTCTTC
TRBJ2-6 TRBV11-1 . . CASSSRAAGANVLTF TGTGCCAGCAGCTCCCGGGCAGCTGGGGCCAACGTCCTGACTTTC
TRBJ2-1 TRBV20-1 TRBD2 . CSASFRTSGSNEQFF TGCAGTGCTAGTTTCAGGACTAGCGGGAGCAATGAGCAGTTCTTC
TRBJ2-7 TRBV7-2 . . CAGSLRQGGYEQYF TGTGCCGGCAGCCTTCGACAGGGAGGCTACGAGCAGTACTTC
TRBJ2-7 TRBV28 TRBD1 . CASISDRDRSEQYF TGTGCCAGCATCTCGGACAGGGATCGCTCCGAGCAGTACTTC
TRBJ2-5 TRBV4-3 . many CASSQGVGRGETQYF TGCGCCAGCAGCCAAGGCGTGGGGCGGGGAGAGACCCAGTACTTC